This record concerns one T cell receptor (beta chain) sequence. Its antigen remains undetermined. No quality values exist for individual bases; no much larger clone is one base distant. Collaborating institutions collected whole blood in K2EDTA tubes following their own protocols. For TCRbeta analysis, collaborators shipped samples as frozen whole blood, isolated PBMCs, or DNA extracted from either of those sample types. TCRbeta CDR3 regions were amplified from genomic DNA using the immunoSEQ Assay, a bias-controlled multiplex PCR. The original pipeline was this. Within the assay, amplification of reference gene primers was used to estimate how many nucleated cells each sample contained. Sequence reads were collapsed and filtered to measure the absolute abundance of every unique TCRbeta CDR3 rearrangement. For each sample, productive Simpson clonality was calculated by taking the square root of Simpson's diversity index across productive rearrangements. TCRdb stores this immuneACCESS table with in-frame sequences only. Part of the clones is absent; in the studies checked, under half of the shortfall reflects unresolved V genes, and no reason is known for the rest. V, J and clone size were drawn from that table, and D and trimming were deduced from the DNA. The sample table contains 88,000 or so clones; only one count was recorded for over 75% of them. More than 10% of the sample belongs to the ten largest clones.

Taken from cysteine to phenylalanine, the CDR3 has 14 residues. Of the read, only the CDR3 DNA is kept; its 42 bases are in frame from base 1. Relative to germline, V is missing 5 bases and J is missing 11 bases, with 12 bases of the junction outside any gene match. The germline V gene provides CDR1 MDHEN and CDR2 SYDVKM. This entry is derived from a study of blood T cell repertoires in COVID-19 (dated by TCRdb to 2018 to 2021). Background for the entire study: Samples covering the acute and convalescent phases of COVID-19 were provided by collaborators in the United States, Italy and Spain. The prospective study material was composed of cDNA or gDNA derived from T cells, B-cell-depleted T cells, or PBMCs. A de-identified subject ID, COVID-19 status, age in years and sex were almost always included in the sample metadata. Where available, HLA class I and class II types were taken from metadata supplied by the sample provider and were not determined by assay-based typing. The repertoires were released in a freely available public database meant as a resource for research on the immune response to SARS-CoV-2. The dataset comprised deeply sampled blood TCRbeta repertoires from subjects exposed to, actively infected with, or recovered from COVID-19. The samples were drawn from the first 160 participants of the ongoing ImmuneRACE study and from 1,254 subjects provided by 6 global collaborators.

General study outcomes and caveats: Clinical and demographic metadata were provided uncurated, with the amount varying by source and participant.

This receptor was taken from an elderly man with acute or convalescent COVID-19. The sequence is built from TRBV28 and TRBJ1-5; TRBD1 agrees with 7 junctional bases. The sample taken for sequencing was peripheral blood. The CDR3 loop reads CASSMDRSIGAQHF. The nucleotide sequence is given as TGTGCCAGCAGTATGGACAGGTCGATCGGGGCCCAGCATTTT.